Shown below are 24 T cell receptor beta chains from a single sample sequenced in a study of blood T cell repertoires in COVID-19. Profiled with immunoSEQ multiplex PCR; TCRdb holds only in-frame clones, not every one. The sample lists tens of thousands of clones, around 84% seen once, with approximately 5.9% in the top ten. Sequenced: peripheral blood. These receptors were obtained from a human donor in a cohort sampled during active or convalescent COVID-19.

In this sample, this clone turned up once. The chain couples TRBV2 to TRBJ1-6, with TRBD1 matching 10 bases. Germline CDR1 reads SNHLY; CDR2 reads FYNNEI. Germline trimming cut 6 bases from V and 10 bases from J; bases unmatched to any gene: 9. The CDR3 runs to 15 residues. The CDR3 here is CASRSLRDRGSPLHF. The DNA of the CDR3 is TGTGCCAGCAGGAGCCTCCGGGACAGGGGATCACCCCTCCACTTT.

This clone was detected only once. The chain links TRBV5-4 to TRBJ1-2; perhaps TRBD1 as D (5 bases). Germline V CDR1 and CDR2: SGHNT, YYREEE (reference sequence). The CDR3 contains 12 residues. V was cut by 5 bases and J by 4 bases, with 9 bases left in between. The DNA of the CDR3 is TGTGCCAGCAGTACGCAGGGCTATGGCTACACCTTC. It is translated as CASSTQGYGYTF. Full variable domain (missing parts from reference TRBV5-4 and TRBJ1-2): ETGVTQSPTHLIKTRGQQVTLRCSSQSGHNTVSWYQQALGQGPQFIFQYYREEENGRGNFPPRFSGLQFPNYSSELNVNALELDDSALYLCASSTQGYGYTFGSGTRLTVV.

This chain connects TRBV10-1 to TRBJ1-1; D gene ambiguous. Germline V CDR1 and CDR2: WNHNN, SYGVQD (reference sequence). This CDR3 is built from 10 residues. Between the trimmed V and J ends, which lost 6 bases and 10 bases, there was a span of 9 bases. The CDR3 sequence: CASSPPGAFF. In DNA form, the CDR3 reads TGCGCCAGCAGCCCGCCGGGAGCTTTCTTT.

This clone has a handful of counts. This chain joins TRBV7-2 and TRBJ2-1; D is uncertain. Germline V gene sequence: CDR1 SGHTA, CDR2 FQGNSA. V was trimmed by 3 bases and J by 10 bases, leaving 13 bases between them. This CDR3 comprises 13 residues. In DNA, the CDR3 is TGTGCCAGCAGCTTTGACCCCATCGGGGAGCAGTTCTTC. Its protein product is CASSFDPIGEQFF. Using reference TRBV7-2 and TRBJ2-1 for the parts outside the CDR3, the full variable domain is GAGVSQSPSNKVTEKGKDVELRCDPISGHTALYWYRQSLGQGLEFLIYFQGNSAPDKSGLPSDRFSAERTGGSVSTLTIQRTQQEDSAVYLCASSFDPIGEQFFGPGTRLTVL.

V is TRBV5-1 and J is TRBJ1-5, with 11 bases matching TRBD1. Losses at the gene ends were 4 bases for V and 2 bases for J; bases not matched to a gene: 14. In germline, CDR1 is SGHRS, CDR2 YFSETQ. The CDR3 sequence is 19 residues long. The CDR3 spells CASSPGRTGGSVGNQPQHF. The DNA of the CDR3 is TGCGCCAGCAGCCCGGGGAGGACAGGGGGCTCCGTCGGCAATCAGCCCCAGCATTTT.

CDR3 amino acids: CASSIKQGAPGETQYF. CDR3 bases: TGTGCCAGCAGCATTAAGCAGGGGGCCCCCGGAGAGACCCAGTACTTC. The chain recombines TRBV9 with TRBJ2-5; 8 bases agree with TRBD1. CDR1 SGDLS and CDR2 YYNGEE come from the germline V gene. The V gene end was trimmed by 4 bases and the J gene end by 4 bases; junction bases not matched to a gene: 12. The CDR3 runs to 16 residues.

The CDR3 region has the DNA TGTGCCATCAGGGTGAGACTCACAGATACGCAGTATTTT. This translates into CAIRVRLTDTQYF. This chain connects TRBV10-3 to TRBJ2-3; no firm D call. The germline V gene has CDR1 ENHRY and CDR2 SYGVKD. The CDR3 covers 13 residues. The V end was cut by 6 bases, the J end by 2 bases, with 9 bases between.

The gene calls are TRBV29-1 and TRBJ1-6; D is unclear. Germline loops: CDR1 SQVTM, CDR2 ANQGSEA. The CDR3 has 13 residues. The germline V and J ends were trimmed by 4 bases and 6 bases, with 10 bases remaining between them. The CDR3 DNA sequence: TGCAGCGTTGCTTCAGGTCCTAATTCACCCCTCCACTTT. This gives the protein CSVASGPNSPLHF.

This clone appeared a few times. This rearrangement joins TRBV4-3 to TRBJ2-2; a possible D gene is TRBD1 (5 bases). V was trimmed by 0 bases and J by 3 bases, leaving 11 bases between them. The CDR3 covers 16 residues. CDR1 LGHNA and CDR2 YSLEER come from the germline V gene. The CDR3 sequence: CASSQDLARDTGELFF. The DNA of the CDR3 is TGCGCCAGCAGCCAAGATCTTGCCAGGGACACCGGGGAGCTGTTTTTT.

The chain joins TRBV9 to TRBJ2-3; D possibly corresponds to TRBD2 (5 bases). Germline V gene sequence: CDR1 SGDLS, CDR2 YYNGEE. V was shortened by 4 bases and J by 5 bases, with 17 bases between the two germline ends. The CDR3 sequence is 15 residues long. CDR3 in DNA: TGTGCCAGCAGCCCGAGACCCCAAGCGGAAGATACGCAGTATTTT. It specifies CASSPRPQAEDTQYF.

This clone was observed once. J is TRBJ2-1 and V is TRBV13, with D perhaps TRBD2 (7 bases). This CDR3 has 14 residues. V was pared by 3 bases and J by 10 bases, with 16 bases between. The germline gives CDR1 PRHDT, CDR2 FYEKMQ (reference sequence). CDR3 in amino acids: CASSLEGGSVEQFF. The CDR3 DNA sequence: TGTGCCAGCAGCTTGGAGGGGGGGTCGGTAGAGCAGTTCTTC.

This clone was seen a handful of times. The chain carries TRBV19 and TRBJ1-5, with a tentative D call TRBD1 (5 bases). CDR1 LNHDA and CDR2 SQIVND come from the germline V gene (reference sequence). Between the trimmed V and J ends, which lost 3 bases and 7 bases, there was a span of 10 bases. The CDR3 covers 13 residues. CDR3 amino acids: CASSIAGLQPQHF. CDR3 coding DNA: TGTGCCAGTAGTATTGCGGGGCTCCAGCCCCAGCATTTT. Together with reference TRBV19 and TRBJ1-5, the CDR3 gives the full variable domain: DGGITQSPKYLFRKEGQNVTLSCEQNLNHDAMYWYRQDPGQGLRLIYYSQIVNDFQKGDIAEGYSVSREKKESFPLTVTSAQKNPTAFYLCASSIAGLQPQHFGDGTRLSIL.

This chain links TRBV6-1 with TRBJ2-3; weak D call: TRBD2 (7 bases). The CDR3 has 15 residues. V was pared by 2 bases and J by 2 bases, with 11 bases between. The germline CDR1 and CDR2 sequences are MNHNS and SASEGT. The chain's CDR3 is CASSESGGPTDTQYF. The CDR3 DNA follows: TGTGCCAGCAGTGAATCCGGGGGGCCCACAGATACGCAGTATTTT.

The chain carries TRBV19 and TRBJ1-6; D is perhaps TRBD1 (6 bases). The length of the CDR3 is 17 residues. The V end lost 3 bases, the J end lost 0 bases, and 12 bases lay between the germline ends. The V gene's germline CDR1 is LNHDA and CDR2 SQIVND (reference sequence). The CDR3 is CASSMATGSSYNSPLHF. The DNA of the CDR3 is TGTGCCAGTAGTATGGCAACAGGGAGCTCCTATAATTCACCCCTCCACTTT.

The chain combines TRBV5-6 with TRBJ2-5, with 9 bases identical to TRBD2. This CDR3 is 16 amino acids long. The ends lost 1 base at V and 1 base at J; junction bases unmatched: 5. The germline CDR1 and CDR2 sequences are SGHDT and YYEEEE. The CDR3 is CASSLLSGGLQETQYF. CDR3 nucleotide sequence: TGTGCCAGCAGCTTGTTGAGCGGGGGGCTCCAAGAGACCCAGTACTTC.

The chain links TRBV6-2 or TRBV6-3 to TRBJ1-4; no clear D. Germline V gene sequence: CDR1 MNHEY, CDR2 SVGEGT. CDR3 length: 14 amino acids. Trimming left V 7 bases short and J 4 bases short, with 13 bases between. DNA for the CDR3: TGTGCCAGCAACCCGGCTGCGGTTAATGAAAAACTGTTTTTT. Its protein product is CASNPAAVNEKLFF.

The V call is TRBV3-1 (or the pseudogene TRBV3-2), the J call TRBJ2-7; no clear D. In germline, CDR1 is LGHDT, CDR2 YNNKEL (reference sequence). V was pared by 0 bases and J by 0 bases, with 6 bases between. This CDR3 has 14 amino acids. CDR3 DNA: TGTGCCAGCAGCCAAGATCACAGCTCCTACGAGCAGTACTTC. This translates into CASSQDHSSYEQYF.

The V gene is TRBV7-9, the J gene TRBJ2-7, with 8 bases that match TRBD1. CDR1 is SEHNR and CDR2 is FQNEAQ in the germline V gene (reference sequence). V shed 5 bases, J shed 2 bases, and the junction held 20 bases outside the gene matches. The CDR3 has 19 amino acids. The CDR3: CASSPPSGTGPEKTYEQYF. CDR3 coding DNA: TGTGCCAGCAGCCCCCCGTCCGGGACAGGTCCAGAAAAAACCTACGAGCAGTACTTC.

The rearrangement joins TRBV3-1 (or the pseudogene TRBV3-2) to TRBJ1-6, with TRBD1 identical over 10 bases. CDR3 length: 17 amino acids. Looked up from germline, CDR1 is LGHDT and CDR2 is YNNKEL (reference sequence). The trim removed 1 base at V and 6 bases at J, leaving 6 bases unmatched. The CDR3 reads CASSQAWTGGGNSPLHF. As DNA, the CDR3 is TGTGCCAGCAGCCAAGCTTGGACAGGGGGTGGTAATTCACCCCTCCACTTT.

The chain couples TRBV16 to TRBJ2-7; 12 nucleotides match TRBD1. Trimming took 1 base from V and 2 from J; bases not matched to a gene: 3. Looked up from germline, CDR1 is KGHSY and CDR2 is FQNENV. This CDR3 region has 16 residues. CDR3 sequence reads: CASSQLGQGATYEQYF. CDR3 sequence (DNA): TGTGCCAGCAGCCAATTGGGACAGGGGGCCACCTACGAGCAGTACTTC.

This rearrangement joins TRBV25-1 to TRBJ1-6; TRBD1 agrees at 9 bases. V shed 7 bases, J shed 2 bases, and the junction held 3 bases outside the gene matches. CDR3 length: 15 residues. The germline V gene encodes CDR1 MGHDK and CDR2 SYGVNS. Here the CDR3 DNA reads TGTGCCAGCAAGGGGACAGGGCCCTATAATTCACCCCTCCACTTT. It translates to CASKGTGPYNSPLHF.

This clone was detected only a few times. V and J are TRBV30 and TRBJ1-1; TRBD1 might be the D (5 bases). This CDR3 is built from 14 residues. The germline V gene encodes CDR1 GTSNPN and CDR2 SVGIG (reference sequence). The V end was cut by 3 bases, the J end by 2 bases, with 13 bases between. This chain's CDR3 is CAWRGGAINTEAFF. The DNA of the CDR3 is TGTGCCTGGAGGGGGGGAGCTATCAACACTGAAGCTTTCTTT. The variable domain in full, with the rest retrieved from reference TRBV30 and TRBJ1-1, is SQTIHQWPATLVQPVGSPLSLECTVEGTSNPNLYWYRQAAGRGLQLLFYSVGIGQISSEVPQNLSASRPQDRQFILSSKKLLLSDSGFYLCAWRGGAINTEAFFGQGTRLTVV.

V usage is TRBV7-2 and J usage is TRBJ1-5; D uncertain. This CDR3 has 14 residues. V was clipped by 4 bases and J by 7 bases, with 14 bases between them. Germline-derived CDR1 and CDR2 are SGHTA and FQGNSA. DNA for the CDR3: TGTGCCAGCAGCTCTACAGTAGGAAACCAGCCCCAGCATTTT. Protein product: CASSSTVGNQPQHF.

This chain connects TRBV9 to TRBJ1-1; TRBD1 agrees at 7 bases. V shed 5 bases, J shed 1 base, and the junction held 11 bases outside the gene matches. Germline V gene data show CDR1 as SGDLS and CDR2 as YYNGEE. The CDR3 consists of 16 residues. CDR3 amino acids: CASSDRQGTSNTEAFF. CDR3 DNA: TGTGCCAGCAGTGACCGACAGGGTACCTCGAACACTGAAGCTTTCTTT.